One and the same sample provided the 17 T cell receptor beta chains below, sequenced in a study of T cells expressing NK-cell markers (dated by TCRdb to 2018 to 2020). Libraries were constructed by 5' RACE. The reads were generated on an Illumina HiSeq 2000. Each entry corresponds to one CDR3 protein sequence from reads that TCRdb reprocessed, and DNA is not given. The table for this sample shows 550,000 or so distinct CDR3 sequences. The top ten constitute roughly 3.5% of the sample. The source material was blood T cells: a sorted CD56 or NKG2C T cell subset, CD4+ or CD8+ T cells, or bulk PBMC T cells (not recorded which). The receptors were gathered from a man aged 18 to 29 in good health. Donor details come from another sample of the same person, matched by shared clones.

The chain has TRBV3-1 and TRBJ2-4. Germline lookup yields CDR1 LGHDT and CDR2 YNNKEL (reference sequence). The CDR3 totals 13 residues. The chain's CDR3 is CASSQDRKNIQYF.

The chain links TRBV5-6 to TRBJ2-7; the D gene TCRdb calls, TRBD2, cannot be checked with no DNA. The CDR3 totals 16 residues. Germline V gene sequence: CDR1 SGHDT, CDR2 YYEEEE. This CDR3 reads CASSNGGPSLLYEQYF.

The rearrangement links TRBV12-3 or TRBV12-4 to TRBJ2-5; TCRdb outputs TRBD2, but without DNA this stays unchecked. The CDR3 contains 16 residues. CDR3 sequence: CASSPKGGRDQETQYF.

This rearrangement joins TRBV5-1 to TRBJ1-1. This CDR3 region has 14 residues. Germline assignment: CDR1 SGHRS and CDR2 YFSETQ. CDR3 protein: CASSIDGINTEAFF.

The chain uses TRBV7-2 and TRBJ2-7. The CDR3 is 13 amino acids. Germline CDR1 SGHTA, CDR2 FQGNSA. CDR3 loop: CASSPRAPYEQYF.

This chain links TRBV30 with TRBJ2-4; TCRdb reports TRBD2, a call that lacks DNA to check it against. CDR1 is GTSNPN and CDR2 is SVGIG in the germline V gene (reference sequence). CDR3 length: 12 amino acids. The CDR3 protein is CAWSGRKNIQYF.

This rearrangement joins TRBV4-1 to TRBJ1-1; there is no DNA to check the TCRdb D call of TRBD1. The CDR3 sequence is 13 residues long. Looked up from germline, CDR1 is MGHRA and CDR2 is YSYEKL. CDR3 loop: CASSQNGKVEAFF.

V and J are TRBV20-1 and TRBJ2-2; absent DNA, TCRdb's TRBD2 call cannot be checked. Germline lookup yields CDR1 DFQATT and CDR2 SNEGSKA (reference sequence). CDR3 size: 14 residues. The CDR3 loop is CSAGPGLLTGELFF.

The V call is TRBV5-1, the J call TRBJ2-4; as DNA is missing, the TRBD2 call by TCRdb cannot be tested. The CDR3 runs 16 residues. Germline CDR1 SGHRS, CDR2 YFSETQ. This CDR3 reads CASSLPGGEIKNIQYF.

The rearrangement joins TRBV7-8 to TRBJ2-7; TCRdb's D gene call, TRBD2, goes unchecked for lack of DNA. Germline CDR1 and CDR2: SGHVS and FQNEAQ. The CDR3 totals 17 residues. The CDR3 loop reads CASSPGLAGDTPYEQYF.

The V and J genes are TRBV20-1 and TRBJ1-5; TCRdb proposes TRBD1, but this gene call is untestable without DNA. CDR3 size: 14 residues. Germline lookup yields CDR1 DFQATT and CDR2 SNEGSKA (reference sequence). The chain's CDR3 is CSANAQGISQPQHF.

This chain connects TRBV6-1 to TRBJ1-2; TCRdb designates TRBD1, a call that cannot be tested without DNA. CDR1 is MNHNS, CDR2 SASEGT, per germline. This CDR3 has 18 amino acids. CDR3 in amino acids: CASNEGGLFGQGHYGYTF.

The chain joins TRBV5-1 to TRBJ2-7; absent DNA, TCRdb's TRBD2 call cannot be checked. The CDR3 is made up of 17 amino acids. Per germline, CDR1 SGHRS and CDR2 YFSETQ. The CDR3 sequence: CASSLDITGTSGTEQYF.

V gene TRBV29-1 combines with J gene TRBJ1-2. The germline gives CDR1 SQVTM, CDR2 ANQGSEA. This CDR3 is 13 amino acids long. The CDR3 spells CSAYRPANYGYTF. The variable domain in full, completed from reference TRBV29-1 and TRBJ1-2, reads SAVISQKPSRDICQRGTSLTIQCQVDSQVTMMFWYRQQPGQSLTLIATANQGSEATYESGFVIDKFPISRPNLTFSTLTVSNMSPEDSSIYLCSAYRPANYGYTFGSGTRLTVV.

The rearrangement uses TRBV7-9 and TRBJ2-2; absent DNA, TCRdb's TRBD1 call cannot be checked. The V gene's germline CDR1 is SEHNR and CDR2 FQNEAQ (reference sequence). The CDR3 sequence is 13 residues long. CDR3 sequence: CASSLQGDGELFF.

The chain has TRBV6-1 and TRBJ1-5. The CDR3 has 14 residues. Germline V lookup: CDR1 MNHNS, CDR2 SASEGT. CDR3: CASSRDAVGQPQHF.

The chain uses TRBV15 and TRBJ2-5; TCRdb's assignment of TRBD1 cannot be checked, as there is no DNA. Germline V lookup: CDR1 LNHNV, CDR2 YYDKDF (reference sequence). This CDR3 has 14 residues. The CDR3 sequence: CATSLTGGQETQYF.